This entry is about one TCR beta chain. This sample was taken from a study of blood T cell repertoires in COVID-19. The CDR3 contains 15 residues. V dropped 4 bases and J dropped 2; count of bases not matched to a gene: 7. CDR1 is LNHDA, CDR2 SQIVND, per germline (reference sequence). Authors' analysis steps: Reference gene primer amplification gave nucleated cell count estimates. The table came from immunoSEQ multiplex PCR; TCRdb's copy has only in-frame clones and leaves some out. The DNA gave D and trimming, while V, J and clone size come from that table. The top ten clones hold around 2.1% of a sample with around 420,000 clones, 88% of them seen once.

The gene calls are TRBV19 and TRBJ2-7, with 8 bases lining up with TRBD1. This receptor was obtained from a woman in her forties with acute COVID-19. Sequencing was performed on PBMCs or T cells enriched from blood (not recorded which). The CDR3 DNA follows: TGTGCCAGTAGTACGACCGGGACAGGAACCTACGAGCAGTACTTC. Translated: CASSTTGTGTYEQYF.